The rows below give T cell receptor beta chains drawn from one sample of a study of blood T cell repertoires in COVID-19. Sequenced by immunoSEQ multiplex PCR; TCRdb stores in-frame clones only, minus some. The sample lists about 150,000 clones; around 84% were seen once. Sample: PBMCs or T cells enriched from blood (not recorded which). The receptors originated from a man between 50 and 59 years old who had recovered from COVID-19. Each CDR3 is given with its conserved first and last residue. A D gene is named only where the DNA matches it firmly. Clone size appears in some rows only: once, few, many, or a class for an expanded clone.

TRBJ2-1	TRBV4-2	.	.	15	TGTGCCAGCAGCCAATCCGGGGTAGCTTACAATGAGCAGTTCTTC	CASSQSGVAYNEQFF
TRBJ2-5	TRBV10-1	TRBD2	.	15	TGCGCCAGCTTAGTTCCAGCGGGGGGGCTAGAGACCCAGTACTTC	CASLVPAGGLETQYF
TRBJ2-1	TRBV7-9	TRBD1	.	16	TGTGCCAGCAGCTCCGGGACAGGGAACTCCTACAATGAGCAGTTCTTC	CASSSGTGNSYNEQFF
TRBJ1-5	TRBV29-1	.	.	15	TGCAGCGTTCGCACTACAGGGTATAGCAATCAGCCCCAGCATTTT	CSVRTTGYSNQPQHF
TRBJ2-1	TRBV7-8	.	few	15	TGTGCCAGCAGCCAACAGCCTCGCTCCTACAATGAGCAGTTCTTC	CASSQQPRSYNEQFF
TRBJ1-4	TRBV2	.	.	17	TGTGCCAGCAGTGAAGAGCGATACCCGGGACTTATGGAAAAACTGTTTTTT	CASSEERYPGLMEKLFF
TRBJ1-2	TRBV12-3/TRBV12-4	TRBD1	.	13	TGTGCCAGCAGTTTTCGACAGGGGGGTGGCTACACCTTC	CASSFRQGGGYTF
TRBJ1-3	TRBV6-1	TRBD1	few	18	TGTGCCAGCAGTGAAACGGGGACAGGGCGGAACTCTGGAAACACCATATATTTT	CASSETGTGRNSGNTIYF
TRBJ1-2	TRBV6-1	TRBD1	.	13	TGTGCCAGCAGTGAAGTCGGCAGGGGGGGCTACACCTTC	CASSEVGRGGYTF
TRBJ2-2	TRBV3-1/TRBV3-2	TRBD2	.	19	TGTGCCAGCAGCCGAGCCGGGACTAGCGGGGGCTCCAGGACCGGGGAGCTGTTTTTT	CASSRAGTSGGSRTGELFF
TRBJ2-1	TRBV18	TRBD1	.	16	TGTGCCAGCTCACCTCAGAGAGGGGGCAATGGGAATGAGCAGTTCTTC	CASSPQRGGNGNEQFF
TRBJ2-7	TRBV2	.	.	10	TGTGCCAGCAGCAACAGGTGGCAGTACTTC	CASSNRWQYF
TRBJ2-1	TRBV6-2/TRBV6-3	TRBD1	.	20	TGTGCCAGCAGTTACTCGAGTAGCCGGCTGACCAGGGACAGGGGATGGGAGCAGTTCTTC	CASSYSSSRLTRDRGWEQFF
TRBJ1-1	TRBV6-4	.	.	13	TGTGCCAGCAGCTCCGAGGGGAACACTGAAGCTTTCTTT	CASSSEGNTEAFF
TRBJ1-5	TRBV19	TRBD1	.	16	TGTGCCAGTACCACCGACAGGGGGCTCGGCAATCAGCCCCAGCATTTT	CASTTDRGLGNQPQHF
TRBJ2-1	TRBV6-5	.	.	14	TGTGCCAGCAGTTTCCGCGGGGAGTACAATGAGCAGTTCTTC	CASSFRGEYNEQFF
TRBJ2-5	TRBV5-4	TRBD1	.	17	TGTGCCAGCAGCCGAGGGGGGGGACAGGGCCTCCAAGAGACCCAGTACTTC	CASSRGGGQGLQETQYF
TRBJ2-3	TRBV19	.	.	16	TGTGCCAGTAGTATAGGGGGGCGCGCTTTCACAGATACGCAGTATTTT	CASSIGGRAFTDTQYF
TRBJ2-7	TRBV5-1	TRBD1	.	16	TGCGCCAGCAGCTTGGCCCGAGGGACAGGGGCCTACGAGCAGTACTTC	CASSLARGTGAYEQYF
TRBJ1-6	TRBV12-5	.	.	16	TGTGCTAGTGGTTTGGGACCGGGGGGGGCTAATTCACCCCTCCACTTT	CASGLGPGGANSPLHF
TRBJ1-6	TRBV7-9	.	.	18	TGTGCCAGCAGCTTAGTACCTGGGAGCGTGGGTCAAAATTCACCCCTCCACTTT	CASSLVPGSVGQNSPLHF
TRBJ1-4	TRBV30	.	.	14	TGTGCCTGGGGCGGACCTGGGAGAGGTGAAAAACTGTTTTTT	CAWGGPGRGEKLFF
TRBJ1-5	TRBV19	TRBD1	.	16	TGTGCCAGTAGTACGGGACAGGGCCTCTCTCATCAGCCCCAGCATTTT	CASSTGQGLSHQPQHF
TRBJ2-7	TRBV27	TRBD1	.	15	TGTGCCAGCAGTTTTACCCCCGGGACAGGGTACGAGCAGTACTTC	CASSFTPGTGYEQYF
TRBJ2-3	TRBV5-1	.	few	15	TGCGCCAGCAGCTTGAGGGGCTTTGGGACAGATACGCAGTATTTT	CASSLRGFGTDTQYF
TRBJ2-1	TRBV12-5	TRBD2	.	24	TGTGCTAGTGGTTTGGTACCCGCGGGGATAGCGGGGGGGCCGTGGCTCCTATTGGACAATGAGCAGTTCTTC	CASGLVPAGIAGGPWLLLDNEQFF
TRBJ1-2	TRBV2	.	.	14	TGTGCCATCCGCACAGTAAAGGTTAACTATGGCTACACCTTC	CAIRTVKVNYGYTF
TRBJ2-1	TRBV7-2	.	.	15	TGTGCCAGCAGCGGCGTATGGGGGGTTGGAAATGAGCAGTTCTTC	CASSGVWGVGNEQFF
TRBJ1-2	TRBV6-5	.	.	14	TGTGCCAGCAGGGCTATAGCCCCTAACTATGGCTACACCTTC	CASRAIAPNYGYTF
TRBJ1-4	TRBV7-9	.	.	14	TGTGCCAGCAGCGAATCGGAGCCTAATGAAAAACTGTTTTTT	CASSESEPNEKLFF
TRBJ1-5	TRBV20-1	.	few	14	TGCAGTGCTAGTTGGGGGCCTAGCAATCAGCCCCAGCATTTT	CSASWGPSNQPQHF
TRBJ1-5	TRBV7-9	.	.	12	TGTGCCAGCAGCCCTAACAATCAGCCCCAGCATTTT	CASSPNNQPQHF
TRBJ2-5	TRBV3-1/TRBV3-2	TRBD2	.	15	TGTGCCAGCAGCCAAGATTCCGGGGGGGTGGGGACCCAGTACTTC	CASSQDSGGVGTQYF
TRBJ1-2	TRBV18	.	.	14	TGTGCCAGCTCACTTGCCGGCAGGAACTATGGCTACACCTTC	CASSLAGRNYGYTF
TRBJ2-5	TRBV11-2	.	.	15	TGTGCCAGCAGCTTAGGGCTACAGTACCAAGAGACCCAGTACTTC	CASSLGLQYQETQYF
TRBJ1-5	TRBV15	.	.	15	TGTGCCACCAGCAGACAGGGGTTCAGCAATCAGCCCCAGCATTTT	CATSRQGFSNQPQHF
TRBJ1-2	TRBV12-5	TRBD1	few	14	TGTGCTAGTGGTTACTCGACAGGGAGACTTGGCTACACCTTC	CASGYSTGRLGYTF
TRBJ2-7	TRBV5-1	TRBD2	.	15	TGCGCCAGCAGCTTAACTAGCGGGGGTCAAAACGAGCAGTACTTC	CASSLTSGGQNEQYF
TRBJ2-7	TRBV6-1	TRBD1	.	15	TGTGCCAGCAGTGAAGCGGCAGGGGGCAGCTACGAGCAGTACTTC	CASSEAAGGSYEQYF
TRBJ1-1	TRBV6-5	TRBD1	.	14	TGTGCCAGCAGGGACCCAGGGGGACGCGCTGAAGCTTTCTTT	CASRDPGGRAEAFF
TRBJ2-3	TRBV7-9	TRBD1	.	15	TGTGCCAGCAGCCCCCGAGGGGGCTTCACAGATACGCAGTATTTT	CASSPRGGFTDTQYF
TRBJ2-2	TRBV24-1	.	.	19	TGTGCCACCAGTGATCAAAGACAGGGAGCGGGGGAGATCGCCGGGGAGCTGTTTTTT	CATSDQRQGAGEIAGELFF
TRBJ2-4	TRBV15	.	few	17	TGTGCCACCAGCAGAGACCTACAGGGAGTAGCCAAAAACATTCAGTACTTC	CATSRDLQGVAKNIQYF
TRBJ1-2	TRBV24-1	.	.	15	TGTGCCACCAGTGATTGGGGCAGACCTGTCTATGGCTACACCTTC	CATSDWGRPVYGYTF
TRBJ2-1	TRBV29-1	.	.	14	TGCAGCGTCATACAGGGTTTTTCCTACAATGAGCAGTTCTTC	CSVIQGFSYNEQFF
TRBJ1-2	TRBV19	TRBD1	.	16	TGTGCCAGTAGTGGTGGACAGGGGGCCAAGGGCTATGGCTACACCTTC	CASSGGQGAKGYGYTF
TRBJ1-1	TRBV6-5	.	.	14	TGTGCCAGCAGCCTAGGGGTGGAGAACACTGAAGCTTTCTTT	CASSLGVENTEAFF
TRBJ1-4	TRBV10-3	.	.	12	TGTGCCACTGGGACAACGAATGAAAAACTGTTTTTT	CATGTTNEKLFF
TRBJ1-5	TRBV27	.	.	16	TGTGCCAGCAGGTCTGGCGGCCGACTCGGCAATCAGCCCCAGCATTTT	CASRSGGRLGNQPQHF
TRBJ2-1	TRBV21-1	.	.	16	TGTGCCAGCAGCAATTTAAGAACTAGCGGGTACAATGAGCAGTTCTTC	CASSNLRTSGYNEQFF
TRBJ2-3	TRBV11-3	TRBD2	.	16	TGTGCCAGCAGCCAAAGCGGGGGGGCAAACACAGATACGCAGTATTTT	CASSQSGGANTDTQYF
TRBJ1-1	TRBV9	.	.	16	TGTGCCAGCAGCGTAGGAACAGTTAGAATGAACACTGAAGCTTTCTTT	CASSVGTVRMNTEAFF
TRBJ2-7	TRBV5-1	.	.	16	TGCGCCAGCAGCTTGATCGGCGGGGTCGCTGGGTACGAGCAGTACTTC	CASSLIGGVAGYEQYF
TRBJ2-1	TRBV7-2	TRBD2	.	17	TGTGCCAGCAGCTTTAGAGCTAGTAGCGGGGGTTACAATGAGCAGTTCTTC	CASSFRASSGGYNEQFF
TRBJ1-1	TRBV27	TRBD1	.	17	TGTGCCAGCAGCCCAGATGTGAGGGGGCGCCCAAACACTGAAGCTTTCTTT	CASSPDVRGRPNTEAFF
TRBJ1-2	TRBV18	TRBD1	.	14	TGTGCCAGCTCACCAGGGACAGGGGGCAATGGCTACACCTTC	CASSPGTGGNGYTF
TRBJ1-1	TRBV19	.	.	14	TGTGCCAGTAGTATAGGGACAGTCAACACTGAAGCTTTCTTT	CASSIGTVNTEAFF
TRBJ1-6	TRBV11-2	.	.	15	TGTGCCAGCACCACCAAGGAGAGCTATAATTCACCCCTCCACTTT	CASTTKESYNSPLHF
TRBJ1-2	TRBV5-6	.	.	12	TGTGCCAGCAGCTTGGAGGGGCTTGGCTACACCTTC	CASSLEGLGYTF
TRBJ1-5	TRBV7-3	.	.	13	TGTGCCAGCAGCGCAGGGGCCAATCAGCCCCAGCATTTT	CASSAGANQPQHF